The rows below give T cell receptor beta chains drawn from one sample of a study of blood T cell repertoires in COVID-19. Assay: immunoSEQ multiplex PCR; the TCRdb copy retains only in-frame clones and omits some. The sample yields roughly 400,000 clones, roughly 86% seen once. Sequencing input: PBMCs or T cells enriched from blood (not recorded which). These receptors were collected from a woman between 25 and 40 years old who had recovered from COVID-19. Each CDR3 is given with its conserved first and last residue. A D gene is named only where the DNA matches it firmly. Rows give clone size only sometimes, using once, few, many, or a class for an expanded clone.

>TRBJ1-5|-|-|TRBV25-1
CASSGHFSQPQHF
TGTGCCAGCAGTGGACACTTCAGTCAGCCCCAGCATTTT
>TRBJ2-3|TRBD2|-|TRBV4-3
CASSQLSGGITDTQYF
TGCGCCAGCAGCCAACTTAGCGGGGGGATCACAGATACGCAGTATTTT
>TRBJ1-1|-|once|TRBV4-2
CASSQDLNTEAFF
TGTGCCAGCAGCCAAGACTTGAACACTGAAGCTTTCTTT
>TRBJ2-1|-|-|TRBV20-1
CSASFGGSYNEQFF
TGCAGTGCTAGTTTCGGGGGATCCTACAATGAGCAGTTCTTC
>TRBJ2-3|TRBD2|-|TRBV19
CASTSGGILSTDTQYF
TGTGCCAGTACGAGCGGGGGGATTCTAAGCACAGATACGCAGTATTTT
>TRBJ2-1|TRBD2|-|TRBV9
CASSERTSGNTEQFF
TGTGCCAGCAGTGAAAGGACTAGCGGGAACACTGAGCAGTTCTTC
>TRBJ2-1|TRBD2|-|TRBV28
CASSATRLAGIVNEQFF
TGTGCCAGCAGCGCCACTCGACTAGCGGGAATAGTCAATGAGCAGTTCTTC
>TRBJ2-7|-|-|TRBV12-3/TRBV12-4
CASSFVNNEQYF
TGTGCCAGCAGTTTCGTCAACAACGAGCAGTACTTC
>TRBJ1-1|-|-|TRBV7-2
CASSTGGSGTEAFF
TGTGCCAGCAGCACTGGGGGTAGCGGCACTGAAGCTTTCTTT
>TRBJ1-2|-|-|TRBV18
CASSPLPRTANYYGYTF
TGTGCCAGCTCACCTCTCCCTCGGACAGCCAACTACTATGGCTACACCTTC
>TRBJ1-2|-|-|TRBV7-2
CASSPDRSAYGYTF
TGTGCCAGCAGCCCCGACAGGTCTGCTTATGGCTACACCTTC
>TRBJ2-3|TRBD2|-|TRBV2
CASRARPGGLPDTQYF
TGTGCCAGCAGAGCTCGCCCGGGGGGACTCCCAGATACGCAGTATTTT
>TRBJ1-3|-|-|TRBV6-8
CASSYRGGSGNTIYF
TGTGCCAGCAGTTACCGCGGGGGCTCTGGAAACACCATATATTTT
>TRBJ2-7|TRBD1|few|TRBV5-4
CASSGGTGGHEQYF
TGTGCCAGCAGCGGCGGGACAGGGGGCCACGAGCAGTACTTC
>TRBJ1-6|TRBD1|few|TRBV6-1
CASSEGPGQGSSPLHF
TGTGCCAGCAGTGAAGGGCCGGGACAGGGCAGTTCACCCCTCCACTTT
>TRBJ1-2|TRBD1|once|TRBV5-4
CASSLDWDRGNGYTF
TGTGCCAGCAGCTTGGATTGGGACAGGGGAAATGGCTACACCTTC
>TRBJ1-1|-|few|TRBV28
CASSHSGGGNTEAFF
TGTGCCAGCAGTCATTCGGGCGGAGGGAACACTGAAGCTTTCTTT
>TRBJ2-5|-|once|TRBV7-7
CASSLGSQQETQYF
TGTGCCAGCAGCTTAGGTTCACAGCAAGAGACCCAGTACTTC
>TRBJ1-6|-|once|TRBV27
CASSFSAGTFNSPLHF
TGTGCCAGCAGTTTTTCGGCAGGGACATTCAATTCACCCCTCCACTTT
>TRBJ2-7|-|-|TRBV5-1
CASSLFSSSSYEQYF
TGCGCCAGCAGCTTATTCTCGTCGAGCTCCTACGAGCAGTACTTC
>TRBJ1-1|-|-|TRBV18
CASSPWGENTEAFF
TGTGCCAGCTCACCATGGGGGGAGAACACTGAAGCTTTCTTT
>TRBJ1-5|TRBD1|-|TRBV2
CASSDWQGVQPQHF
TGTGCCAGCAGTGATTGGCAGGGGGTTCAGCCCCAGCATTTT
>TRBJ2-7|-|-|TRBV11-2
CASSLLQGGVGYEQYF
TGTGCCAGCAGCTTACTACAGGGAGGGGTGGGCTACGAGCAGTACTTC
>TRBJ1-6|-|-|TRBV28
CASSFQGNWASPLHF
TGTGCCAGCAGTTTCCAGGGGAATTGGGCTTCACCCCTCCACTTT
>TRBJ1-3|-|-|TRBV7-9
CASSLGAGPSGNTIYF
TGTGCCAGCAGCTTAGGGGCGGGACCTTCTGGAAACACCATATATTTT
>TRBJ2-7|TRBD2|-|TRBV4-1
CASSPRRAGGDAEQYF
TGCGCCAGCAGCCCAAGAAGAGCGGGAGGGGATGCGGAGCAGTACTTC
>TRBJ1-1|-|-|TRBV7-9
CASSSNSVFF
TGTGCCAGCAGCTCAAATTCGGTTTTCTTT
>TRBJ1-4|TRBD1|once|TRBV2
CASSLTDRLEKLFF
TGTGCCAGCAGTCTAACGGACAGGCTTGAAAAACTGTTTTTT
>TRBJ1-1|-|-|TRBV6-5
CASSYGGRGTEAFF
TGTGCCAGCAGTTACGGGGGGAGAGGCACTGAAGCTTTCTTT
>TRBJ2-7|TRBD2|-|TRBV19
CASSQVFGTTSYEQYF
TGTGCCAGTAGTCAGGTGTTTGGGACTACCTCCTACGAGCAGTACTTC
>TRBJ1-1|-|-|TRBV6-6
CASSYGQKNTEAFF
TGTGCCAGCAGTTATGGCCAGAAGAACACTGAAGCTTTCTTT